Presented here are 6 T cell receptor beta chains from one specimen sequenced in a study of identical twins. A single record per CDR3 protein comes from TCRdb applying MiXCR to the 5' RACE reads. The sample yields 600,000 to 700,000 distinct CDR3 sequences, approximately 22% seen once. These same data were also listed under a study on T cells expressing NK-cell markers.

The source material was PBMCs. The origin of the receptors is a woman aged 18-30 years in good health.

The chain recombines TRBV5-6 with TRBJ2-3; TRBD1 matches at 11 bases. V shed 4 bases, J shed 2 bases, and the junction held 9 bases outside the gene matches. This CDR3 is built from 17 residues. Germline assignment: CDR1 SGHDT and CDR2 YYEEEE. CDR3 residues: CASSLDRGPLNTDTQYF. The DNA of the CDR3 is TGTGCCAGCAGCCTGGACAGGGGGCCCCTAAACACAGATACGCAGTATTTT.

Only a few counts were recorded for this clonotype. The chain carries TRBV19 and TRBJ1-6, with TRBD1 matching over 8 bases. J lost 5 bases, V lost 5 bases, and 5 bases had no gene match. This CDR3 has 15 amino acids. In germline, CDR1 is LNHDA, CDR2 SQIVND (reference sequence). The CDR3 region is CASSVLDRDNSPLHF. Written as DNA, the CDR3 is TGTGCCAGTAGTGTATTGGACAGGGATAATTCACCCCTCCACTTT. Combining the CDR3 with reference TRBV19 and TRBJ1-6 gives the whole variable domain DGGITQSPKYLFRKEGQNVTLSCEQNLNHDAMYWYRQDPGQGLRLIYYSQIVNDFQKGDIAEGYSVSREKKESFPLTVTSAQKNPTAFYLCASSVLDRDNSPLHFGNGTRLTVT.

This clonotype was detected a few times. The CDR3 loop reads CASSSEYLYGYTF. CDR3 coding DNA: TGTGCCAGCAGTTCTGAGTACCTCTATGGCTACACCTTC. The genes are TRBV6-5 and TRBJ1-2; D is unclear. CDR1 and CDR2 from the germline V gene are MNHEY and SVGAGI. Trimming took 4 bases from V and 4 from J, leaving 10 bases between them. This CDR3 region has 13 residues.

The CDR3, as DNA: TGCAGCGTTGTGACAAGGGACAAATACGAGCAGTACTTC. Translating it yields CSVVTRDKYEQYF. V gene TRBV29-1 combines with J gene TRBJ2-7, with D tentatively TRBD1 (6 bases). V was trimmed by 4 bases and J by 4 bases, leaving 14 bases between them. CDR3 size: 13 residues. Germline assignment: CDR1 SQVTM and CDR2 ANQGSEA.

This clonotype was counted many times. This sequence joins TRBV2 and TRBJ2-1; D not resolved. The germline V gene has CDR1 SNHLY and CDR2 FYNNEI. Trimming cost V 1 base and J 6 bases, with 13 bases left between them. The CDR3 covers 15 residues. Here the CDR3 DNA reads TGTGCCAGCAGTGAAGAGACCTCCCGAAGCAATGAGCAGTTCTTC. It encodes CASSEETSRSNEQFF. Complete variable domain (other parts from reference TRBV2 and TRBJ2-1): EPEVTQTPSHQVTQMGQEVILRCVPISNHLYFYWYRQILGQKVEFLVSFYNNEISEKSEIFDDQFSVERPDGSNFTLKIRSTKLEDSAMYFCASSEETSRSNEQFFGPGTRLTVL.

This clonotype occurred many times. This sequence joins TRBV6-1 and TRBJ2-1, with D unresolved. Trimming cost V 6 bases and J 1 base, with 16 bases left between them. The length of the CDR3 is 16 residues. CDR1 and CDR2 (germline): MNHNS, SASEGT. DNA for the CDR3: TGTGCCAGCAGCCCGACTCCCCCAGGATCCTACAATGAGCAGTTCTTC. The encoded protein is CASSPTPPGSYNEQFF.